This T cell receptor (beta chain) was captured in a study of blood T cell repertoires in COVID-19. On the study more broadly: Acute-phase and convalescent COVID-19 samples originated in the United States, Italy and Spain. Sample material is recorded as cDNA or gDNA derived from T cells, B-cell-depleted T cells, or PBMCs.

V was clipped by 2 bases and J by 4 bases, with 11 bases between them. The CDR3 length is 14 residues. Germline V gene data show CDR1 as MDHEN and CDR2 as SYDVKM. Original data processing: The assay estimated nucleated cells by amplifying reference gene primers. TCRdb's copy holds only in-frame clones and misses some; the assay was immunoSEQ multiplex PCR. D and trimming come from the DNA, and the V and J calls and clone size come from that table. The sample holds 270,000 or so clones; around 81% are singletons and the top ten take around 2.9%. The source of this sequence is an older woman with active or convalescent COVID-19. J is TRBJ1-2 and V is TRBV28; D ambiguous. Material: peripheral blood. The CDR3 spells CASSLKRGTYGYTF. CDR3 DNA sequence: TGTGCCAGCAGTTTAAAACGGGGAACCTATGGCTACACCTTC.